Below, 14 T cell receptor beta chains from the same sample are listed, as sequenced in a study of response to subunit inactivated influenza vaccine. TCRdb re-called the RT-PCR reads with MiXCR, one entry per CDR3 protein. The table lists 700,000 to 800,000 distinct CDR3 sequences, approximately 17% of them singletons. This material consisted of PBMCs from blood, taken around 5 days after vaccination. The receptors derive from a man aged 50 to 59 who received an inactivated influenza vaccine.

Ten or more counts support this clonotype. The chain carries TRBV29-1 and TRBJ1-1, with 9 bases lining up with TRBD1. CDR3 size: 12 residues. V lost 8 bases, J lost 5 bases, and 6 bases stayed unmatched. In germline, CDR1 is SQVTM, CDR2 ANQGSEA. CDR3 DNA sequence: TGCAGCACGGGACAGGGCAGAACTGAAGCTTTCTTT. Its protein product is CSTGQGRTEAFF.

This clonotype was counted only a few times. The chain combines TRBV5-1 with TRBJ2-3; a weak D match, TRBD2 (5 bases). Trimming took off 0 bases at V and 1 base at J, with 12 bases between the two ends. The CDR3 covers 16 residues. Germline CDR1 reads SGHRS; CDR2 reads YFSETQ. This CDR3 reads CASSLAAAGGTDTQYF. The CDR3 nucleotides read TGCGCCAGCAGCTTGGCGGCCGCCGGGGGCACAGATACGCAGTATTTT. Full variable domain (outside the CDR3, taken from reference TRBV5-1 and TRBJ2-3): KAGVTQTPRYLIKTRGQQVTLSCSPISGHRSVSWYQQTPGQGLQFLFEYFSETQRNKGNFPGRFSGRQFSNSRSEMNVSTLELGDSALYLCASSLAAAGGTDTQYFGPGTRLTVL.

The V gene is TRBV20-1, the J gene TRBJ2-1; the match to TRBD2 covers 14 bases. Germline CDR1 DFQATT, CDR2 SNEGSKA (reference sequence). The J segment lost 12 bases and the V segment lost 0 bases, leaving 7 bases of the junction unmatched. CDR3 length: 15 amino acids. As DNA, the CDR3 is TGCAGTGCTAGAGATCGACTAGCGGGGGGGTATCGGCAGTTCTTC. Translating gives CSARDRLAGGYRQFF.

The chain joins TRBV2 to TRBJ1-5; 8 nucleotides line up with TRBD1. The CDR3 is made up of 14 amino acids. Germline V gene sequence: CDR1 SNHLY, CDR2 FYNNEI. V gave up 4 bases and J gave up 6 bases; unmatched junction bases: 5. The CDR3 nucleotides are TGTGCCAGCAGTGGACAGGGGACAGGTCAGCCCCAGCATTTT. Residues: CASSGQGTGQPQHF.

This clonotype was detected only a few times. The J gene is TRBJ2-5, the V gene TRBV10-3, with 9 bases fitting TRBD2. Trimming removed 0 bases from V and 5 bases from J; junction bases left unmatched: 7. The CDR3 is made up of 16 amino acids. The germline CDR1 and CDR2 sequences are ENHRY and SYGVKD. As DNA, the CDR3 is TGTGCCATCAGTGAGTCGGAGCGGGAGGTCCGGGAGACCCAGTACTTC. It is translated as CAISESEREVRETQYF.

This clonotype appeared many times. V gene TRBV12-3 or TRBV12-4 combines with J gene TRBJ2-2, with D possibly matching TRBD2 (6 bases). V was pared by 5 bases and J by 4 bases, with 14 bases between. The CDR3 has 15 residues. CDR3 amino acids: CASSGLLGSTGELFF. DNA of the CDR3: TGTGCCAGCAGTGGCCTGCTCGGGAGCACCGGGGAGCTGTTTTTT.

This clonotype was found a few times. V is TRBV12-3 or TRBV12-4 and J is TRBJ1-1; TRBD1 aligns across 8 bases. The length of the CDR3 is 14 residues. With 6 bases clipped from V and 11 bases from J, the junction kept 14 bases outside the gene matches. The CDR3 spells CASRETGAGFSAFF. CDR3 nucleotide sequence: TGTGCCAGCAGGGAGACAGGGGCAGGTTTTTCGGCTTTCTTT.

CDR3 sequence reads: CASSLSPGEYNEQFF. CDR3 nucleotides: TGCGCCAGCAGCTTGTCGCCAGGGGAATACAATGAGCAGTTCTTC. V and J are TRBV5-1 and TRBJ2-1; tentatively, D is TRBD1 (6 bases). This CDR3 is 15 amino acids long. Trimming shortened V by 1 base and J by 4 bases, and 12 bases separated the two germline ends. CDR1 SGHRS and CDR2 YFSETQ come from the germline V gene.

This clonotype has a handful of counts. The chain carries TRBV6-5 and TRBJ2-5, with D possibly matching TRBD2 (6 bases). Germline CDR1 and CDR2: MNHEY and SVGAGI. V was pared by 10 bases and J by 5 bases, with 14 bases between. The CDR3 runs to 12 residues. In DNA, the CDR3 is TGTGCCACGCGGCACCGGGGGGAGACCCAGTACTTC. Translation gives CATRHRGETQYF.

At least ten counts were recorded for this clonotype. V gene TRBV7-2 combines with J gene TRBJ2-1; 9 positions match TRBD2. Germline trimming cut 9 bases from V and 8 bases from J; bases unmatched to any gene: 5. Germline values: CDR1 SGHTA, CDR2 FQGNSA. The CDR3 totals 12 residues. CDR3: CARREGEDEQFF. The CDR3 bases are TGTGCCAGGCGGGAGGGGGAGGATGAGCAGTTCTTC.

This clonotype was found a few times. The genes are TRBV7-9 and TRBJ2-7; D possibly uses TRBD1 or TRBD2 (6 bases each). V was cut by 4 bases and J by 0 bases, with 16 bases left in between. The germline CDR1 and CDR2 sequences are SEHNR and FQNEAQ (reference sequence). The length of the CDR3 is 16 residues. Here the CDR3 DNA reads TGTGCCAGCAGCTCCGCCGCGGGACAAGGCTCCTACGAGCAGTACTTC. It is translated as CASSSAAGQGSYEQYF.

This sequence joins TRBV20-1 and TRBJ1-5; tentative D call: TRBD1 (5 bases). Trimming removed 2 bases at V and 6 bases at J, with 11 bases between. This CDR3 is 13 amino acids long. CDR1 DFQATT and CDR2 SNEGSKA come from the germline V gene (reference sequence). Here the CDR3 reads CSARPQRGQPQHF. DNA of the CDR3: TGCAGTGCTAGACCCCAGAGGGGTCAGCCCCAGCATTTT.

The V and J genes are TRBV5-1 and TRBJ2-5; 13 bases agree with TRBD2. The V gene's germline CDR1 is SGHRS and CDR2 YFSETQ. The CDR3 has 16 residues. V was pared by 4 bases and J by 13 bases, with 16 bases of the junction left unmatched. Here the CDR3 DNA reads TGCGCCAGCAGCCCGGTCTCCGGGACTAGCGGGGAGGCCCGGTACTTC. Encoded protein: CASSPVSGTSGEARYF.

This clonotype has just a few counts. The rearrangement uses TRBV29-1 and TRBJ2-7, with a possible D match to TRBD1 (5 bases). Trimming removed 2 bases from V and 4 bases from J, with 12 bases in between. In germline, CDR1 is SQVTM, CDR2 ANQGSEA. This CDR3 has 13 amino acids. The CDR3 protein is CSVETQGSYEQYF. Here the CDR3 DNA reads TGCAGCGTTGAAACCCAGGGATCTTACGAGCAGTACTTC.